This TCR beta chain was recorded in a study of cytomegalovirus exposure and HLA in healthy donors. Findings and caveats of the study: The likely origin of a cluster of highly shared sequence variants was a sequencing artifact. As confirmed in vitro, a few CMV-associated chains were specific for CMV antigens. With DRB1 most and HLA-C fewest, TCR association rates differed between HLA loci in a later analysis.

The PCR had 60 Vbeta and 13 Jbeta primers. Assay: immunoSEQ multiplex PCR; the TCRdb copy retains only in-frame clones and omits some. The sample holds 150,000 to 200,000 clones, about four fifths seen once. This CDR3 has 13 amino acids. From germline, CDR1 is MNHEY and CDR2 SMNVEV (reference sequence). J lost 4 bases, V lost 6 bases, and 4 bases had no gene match. As concerns this clone: Its target is not known.

This chain joins TRBV27 and TRBJ1-2; 8 bases map to TRBD1. The TCR originated in a woman aged 40 to 50 in good health and CMV-seronegative. Material for sequencing was PBMCs. CDR3 nucleotides: TGTGCCAGCAGCCAGGGGGCAGTCTATGGCTACACCTTC. Its protein product is CASSQGAVYGYTF.